The entry that follows covers one T cell receptor beta chain sequence. Its antigen is currently unknown. 13 Jbeta primers and 60 Vbeta primers were used for the PCR. Original analysis: There were around 78 million unique TCR beta chains by a later count, and approximately 12 million of them were shared. The method was immunoSEQ multiplex PCR; TCRdb's version includes in-frame clones alone and lacks a portion of them. D and trimming come from the DNA, and the V and J calls and clone size come from that table. The table records 120,000 to 150,000 clones, approximately 76% of them present only once. This CDR3 spans 15 amino acids. Trimming left V 5 bases short and J 7 bases short, with 17 bases between. Germline V gives CDR1 SGHVS, CDR2 FNYEAQ. This record belongs to a study of cytomegalovirus exposure and HLA in healthy donors. On the study more broadly: Within the Caucasian-associated ancestry cluster were around 81% of the roughly 430 genotyped donors.

Study observations and caveats: V- and J-gene trimming of TCR beta was linked (in a later analysis) to a missense DCLRE1C variant. Upon later analysis, TCR association rates were observed to vary by HLA locus, being highest for DRB1 and lowest for HLA-C.

This chain links TRBV7-6 with TRBJ2-2, with D possibly matching TRBD2 (6 bases). This clonotype was sampled from a man aged 40-49 years in good health and CMV-seronegative. The sequenced sample consisted of PBMCs. The CDR3 DNA reads TGTGCCAGCAGCCGCGGGACCTATCAACACGGGGAGCTGTTTTTT. Protein: CASSRGTYQHGELFF.